The 18 T cell receptor beta chains reported below all come from one sample, sequenced in a study of Ad26.COV2.S vaccination and SARS-CoV-2 variants. The assay was immunoSEQ multiplex PCR, and TCRdb's table has in-frame clones only and misses some. The sample lists about 400,000 clones, roughly 90% seen once, with under 2% in the top ten. Treatment given: around 19 received Ad26.COV2.S at low or high dose, single or two shots; a few received placebo; per-sample allocation not given. Repertoires come from day 63 after the first vaccine or placebo injection. The sample consisted of peripheral blood, taken in a trial of Ad26.COV2.S vaccine versus placebo. The receptors stem from a person aged 18 to 65 who received the Ad26.COV2.S COVID-19 vaccine or a placebo.

The chain is built from TRBV19 and TRBJ1-5, with 7 bases identical to TRBD1. The junction had 12 bases not matched to a gene; V was cut back by 1 base and J by 6 bases. The CDR3 has 17 residues. Germline loops: CDR1 LNHDA, CDR2 SQIVND (reference sequence). CDR3 amino acids: CASSIGQGRSGGQPQHF. CDR3 coding DNA: TGTGCCAGTAGTATAGGTCAGGGAAGATCAGGGGGTCAGCCCCAGCATTTT.

V and J are TRBV18 and TRBJ1-1; 7 positions agree with TRBD1. The CDR3 is made up of 15 amino acids. V trimming: 3 bases; J trimming: 1 base; junction bases outside the gene matches: 5. Germline CDR1 reads KGHSH; CDR2 reads LQKENI. The CDR3 sequence is CASSPRQGPNTEAFF. Here the CDR3 DNA reads TGTGCCAGCTCACCCCGACAGGGCCCGAACACTGAAGCTTTCTTT.

This clone appeared once. The CDR3 DNA reads as TGTGCCACCCACGGACAGGGGAGCAATCAGCCCCAGCATTTT. It encodes CATHGQGSNQPQHF. V usage is TRBV19 and J usage is TRBJ1-5, with 9 bases fitting TRBD1. Germline values: CDR1 LNHDA, CDR2 SQIVND (reference sequence). V trimming: 10 bases; J trimming: 1 base; junction bases outside the gene matches: 5. The CDR3 length is 14 residues.

This clone has just a few counts. At the DNA level, this CDR3 is encoded by other sequences in the same sample as well. The genes are TRBV7-2 and TRBJ1-2, with TRBD1 matching 8 bases. The CDR3 spans 13 residues. The germline V gene encodes CDR1 SGHTA and CDR2 FQGNSA. The ends lost 5 bases at V and 5 bases at J; junction bases unmatched: 4. This CDR3 is CASSPDRGYGYTF. The CDR3 DNA follows: TGTGCCAGCAGCCCCGACAGGGGTTATGGCTACACCTTC. Full variable domain (missing parts from reference TRBV7-2 and TRBJ1-2): GAGVSQSPSNKVTEKGKDVELRCDPISGHTALYWYRQSLGQGLEFLIYFQGNSAPDKSGLPSDRFSAERTGGSVSTLTIQRTQQEDSAVYLCASSPDRGYGYTFGSGTRLTVV.

The rearrangement links TRBV20-1 to TRBJ1-2; the D is unclear. The CDR3 runs 11 residues. V was pared by 1 base and J by 6 bases, with 6 bases between. Germline CDR1 is DFQATT and CDR2 is SNEGSKA (reference sequence). CDR3 in amino acids: CSARGPDGYTF. CDR3 in DNA: TGCAGTGCTAGAGGGCCGGATGGCTACACCTTC.

J is TRBJ1-1 and V is TRBV19; D uncertain. CDR1 LNHDA and CDR2 SQIVND come from the germline V gene (reference sequence). This CDR3 spans 11 amino acids. The V and J ends lost 9 bases and 7 bases respectively, with 12 bases between them. CDR3 in amino acids: CASTDGIEAFF. The CDR3 coding sequence is TGTGCCAGCACCGACGGAATTGAAGCTTTCTTT.

The CDR3 sequence is CASTHGTENNQPQHF. Written as DNA, the CDR3 is TGTGCCAGCACCCATGGGACAGAGAACAATCAGCCCCAGCATTTT. The chain carries TRBV6-5 and TRBJ1-5; TRBD1 aligns across 7 bases. The CDR3 sequence is 15 residues long. V shed 7 bases, J shed 3 bases, and the junction held 9 bases outside the gene matches. Germline CDR1 and CDR2: MNHEY and SVGAGI.

With regard to this clone: The junction departs from the called germline gene at one end, perhaps through a read error. V usage is TRBV6-1 and J usage is TRBJ2-3, with a weak D call TRBD2 (6 bases). From germline, CDR1 is MNHNS and CDR2 SASEGT. The length of the CDR3 is 14 residues. This chain's CDR3 is CASSEGGGTDTQYF. CDR3 bases: TGTGCCAGCAGCGAAGGAGGGGGCACAGATACGCAGTATTTT.

The genes are TRBV28 and TRBJ1-5, with no clear D. CDR1 and CDR2 from the germline V gene are MDHEN and SYDVKM. The CDR3 covers 17 residues. V lost 6 bases and J lost 3, with 21 bases in between. The CDR3 nucleotides read TGTGCCAGCAGCTCTGAGGTCCCGGTTCCCTCCAATCAGCCCCAGCATTTT. It translates to CASSSEVPVPSNQPQHF.

This chain uses TRBV11-1 with TRBJ2-1, with D possibly matching TRBD2 (5 bases). The CDR3 consists of 14 residues. CDR1 SGHAT and CDR2 FQDESV come from the germline V gene (reference sequence). V was clipped by 3 bases and J by 0 bases, with 6 bases between them. This CDR3 is CASSFRDSYNEQFF. CDR3 coding DNA: TGTGCCAGCAGCTTCCGGGACTCCTACAATGAGCAGTTCTTC.

V is TRBV19 and J is TRBJ1-1; D uncertain. CDR3 size: 15 residues. Trimming took off 3 bases at V and 8 bases at J, with 19 bases between the two ends. Per the germline V gene, CDR1 is LNHDA and CDR2 is SQIVND (reference sequence). In DNA, the CDR3 is TGTGCCAGTAGTATTCTATTTGAGGGAGTAGGGGAAGCTTTCTTT. The encoded protein is CASSILFEGVGEAFF.

The gene calls are TRBV28 and TRBJ2-1; D gene uncertain. The CDR3 runs 11 residues. CDR1 is MDHEN and CDR2 is SYDVKM in the germline V gene. V lost 6 bases, J lost 9 bases, and 9 bases lay in between. The CDR3: CASRSAVEQFF. CDR3 DNA sequence: TGTGCCAGCAGATCGGCAGTTGAGCAGTTCTTC.

The V and J genes are TRBV6-5 and TRBJ1-2; perhaps TRBD1 as D (5 bases). V was shortened by 8 bases and J by 5 bases, with 12 bases between the two germline ends. CDR1 and CDR2 from the germline V gene are MNHEY and SVGAGI. CDR3 length equals 12 residues. The CDR3 coding sequence is TGTGCCAGCTCCAGGGACGGGTATGGCTACACCTTC. This translates into CASSRDGYGYTF.

This rearrangement joins TRBV29-1 to TRBJ2-1, with D unresolved. CDR3 length equals 13 residues. The V end was cut by 5 bases, the J end by 4 bases, with 12 bases between. The germline V gene has CDR1 SQVTM and CDR2 ANQGSEA. CDR3 bases: TGCAGCGTTTCTTTGACAAGTTACAATGAGCAGTTCTTC. It is translated as CSVSLTSYNEQFF.

This chain uses TRBV11-3 with TRBJ2-7; D uncertain. This CDR3 comprises 13 residues. CDR1 and CDR2 from the germline V gene are SGHNT and YENEEA. The V end lost 0 bases, the J end lost 5 bases, and 8 bases lay between the germline ends. The CDR3 region is CASSLEGGHEQYF. For the CDR3, the DNA is TGTGCCAGCAGCTTAGAGGGTGGGCACGAGCAGTACTTC.

The chain couples TRBV5-4 to TRBJ1-2, with D possibly TRBD1 on 5 matching bases. The CDR3 runs 14 residues. CDR1 is SGHNT, CDR2 YYREEE, per germline (reference sequence). Trimming removed 4 bases from V and 3 bases from J, with 13 bases in between. The CDR3 protein is CASSPRDRYYGYTF. CDR3 nucleotide sequence: TGTGCCAGCAGCCCCCGGGACCGCTACTATGGCTACACCTTC.

This rearrangement joins TRBV30 to TRBJ1-5, with a weak D call TRBD1 (6 bases). Germline V CDR1 and CDR2: GTSNPN, SVGIG (reference sequence). V was pared by 5 bases and J by 0 bases, with 11 bases between. The CDR3 is 14 residues long. CDR3 loop: CAWQTGTSNQPQHF. CDR3 nucleotides: TGTGCCTGGCAAACAGGGACTAGCAATCAGCCCCAGCATTTT.

This clone was recorded only once. The chain is built from TRBV18 and TRBJ1-6, with 9 bases aligning to TRBD1. The CDR3 covers 16 residues. CDR1 is KGHSH, CDR2 LQKENI, per germline. Trimming at V came to 5 bases and at J to 7 bases, leaving 9 bases not matched to a gene. DNA for the CDR3: TGTGCCAGCTCATCTTCAACCGGACAGGGGAATTCACCCCTCCACTTT. Amino acid sequence: CASSSSTGQGNSPLHF. Full variable domain (remainder filled in from reference TRBV18 and TRBJ1-6): NAGVMQNPRHLVRRRGQEARLRCSPMKGHSHVYWYRQLPEEGLKFMVYLQKENIIDESGMPKERFSAEFPKEGPSILRIQQVVRGDSAAYFCASSSSTGQGNSPLHFGNGTRLTVT.